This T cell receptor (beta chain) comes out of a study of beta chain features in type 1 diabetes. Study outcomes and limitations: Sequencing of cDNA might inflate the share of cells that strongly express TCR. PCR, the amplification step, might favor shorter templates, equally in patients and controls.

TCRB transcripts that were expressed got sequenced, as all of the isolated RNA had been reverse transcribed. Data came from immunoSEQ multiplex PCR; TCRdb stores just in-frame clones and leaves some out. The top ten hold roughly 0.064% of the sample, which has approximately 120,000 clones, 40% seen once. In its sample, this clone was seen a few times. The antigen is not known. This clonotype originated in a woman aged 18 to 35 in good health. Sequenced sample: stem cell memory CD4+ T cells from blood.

CDR3 coding DNA: TGTGCCTGGAGTGATTGGGTGGGACTAGCGGGATCCCATGAGCAGTTCTTC. Protein sequence: CAWSDWVGLAGSHEQFF. The rearrangement links TRBV30 to TRBJ2-1; 13 bases line up with TRBD2. The CDR3 has 17 amino acids. CDR1 is GTSNPN and CDR2 is SVGIG in the germline V gene (reference sequence). J gave up 8 bases and V 1 base, and 11 bases lay outside the gene matches. The whole variable domain, filled in from reference TRBV30 and TRBJ2-1, reads SQTIHQWPATLVQPVGSPLSLECTVEGTSNPNLYWYRQAAGRGLQLLFYSVGIGQISSEVPQNLSASRPQDRQFILSSKKLLLSDSGFYLCAWSDWVGLAGSHEQFFGPGTRLTVL.